This TCR beta chain was profiled in a study of type 1 regulatory T cells. Across the study: An in vitro protocol generated T-allo10, a Tr1-enriched, alloantigen-specific CD4 T cell product.

Germline V gene data show CDR1 as MDHEN and CDR2 as SYDVKM. This CDR3 is 16 amino acids long. V gave up 4 bases and J gave up 5 bases; unmatched junction bases: 5. Notes on this clonotype: Its target is not known.

TCRdb reprocessed the reads via MiXCR and lists one record per CDR3 protein. The data show tens of thousands of distinct CDR3 sequences, 62% seen once. Study-wide results and caveats: Type 1 regulatory T cells had a more restricted TCR repertoire than non-type 1 regulatory T cells.

Sequencing was done on a sample of cultured non-Tr1 T cells, either the whole culture or a sorted T cell fraction (not recorded which). The clonotype was recovered from a human donor in good health. V usage is TRBV28 and J usage is TRBJ2-1; 13 bases agree with TRBD2. The CDR3 coding sequence is TGTGCCAGCAGTTCGGGACTAGCGGGAAAGAACAATGAGCAGTTCTTC. Residues: CASSSGLAGKNNEQFF.